This is a list of T cell receptor beta chains from one sample in a study of T cell changes during pregnancy in multiple sclerosis. Clones were read by immunoSEQ multiplex PCR, and TCRdb kept only the in-frame ones, dropping some. The sample has roughly 50,000 clones, 85% to 95% seen once. Sample: CD4+ T cells from peripheral blood mononuclear cells, taken in the third trimester of pregnancy. The receptor source for this set is a female donor with multiple sclerosis, enrolled in a pregnancy study. CDR3s include the opening cysteine and the closing phenylalanine or tryptophan. A D gene is named only where the DNA matches it firmly. Size is omitted from some rows. Given values are once, few, many or a class for expanded clones.

J gene,D gene,V gene,clone size,CDR3 DNA,CDR3 protein
TRBJ2-7,TRBD1,TRBV2,NA,TGTGCCAGCAGTGTACAGGGGCCCTCCTACGAGCAGTACTTC,CASSVQGPSYEQYF
TRBJ2-7,NA,TRBV28,NA,TGTGCCAGCAGTTTCTACGGGACACCCGGTGCCTACGAGCAGTACTTC,CASSFYGTPGAYEQYF
TRBJ2-2,TRBD1,TRBV27,NA,TGTGCCAGCAGTTTTCAGGGGGTTATATCCGGGGAGCTGTTTTTT,CASSFQGVISGELFF
TRBJ2-7,TRBD1,TRBV23-1,NA,TGCGCCAGTGGACAGGGGAGGACCTACGAGCAGTACTTC,CASGQGRTYEQYF
TRBJ1-1,NA,TRBV30,NA,TGTGCCTGGAGTGTCCGGACTACTGAAGCTTTCTTT,CAWSVRTTEAFF
TRBJ1-1,TRBD1,TRBV28,NA,TGTGCCAGCAGTTCCTACAGGGGGATGAACACTGAAGCTTTCTTT,CASSSYRGMNTEAFF
TRBJ2-5,TRBD1,TRBV5-4,NA,TGTGCCAGCAGCTTAGGGGGCGGAGAGACCCAGTACTTC,CASSLGGGETQYF
TRBJ1-1,NA,TRBV2,NA,TGTGCCAGCAGGTCGGACCGCCCTCGGAGGGACACTGAAGCTTTCTTT,CASRSDRPRRDTEAFF
TRBJ2-5,NA,TRBV6-1,NA,TGTGCCAGCGCTGTCCCAGTAGAGACCCAGTACTTC,CASAVPVETQYF
TRBJ2-7,NA,TRBV6-8,NA,TGTGCCAGCATCAAACCGGGAGTGTCCCCCGTCTACGAGCAGTACTTC,CASIKPGVSPVYEQYF
TRBJ2-7,NA,TRBV4-1,NA,TGCGCCAGCAGCCAAGATCATCAATCGGGACAAATCTACGAGCAGTACTTC,CASSQDHQSGQIYEQYF
TRBJ1-6,TRBD1,TRBV30,NA,TGTGCCTGGAGGCTACAGGGGAGCTCCTATAATTCACCCCTCCACTTT,CAWRLQGSSYNSPLHF
TRBJ2-5,TRBD2,TRBV5-4,NA,TGTGCCAGCAGCCGGGGACTAGCGGGAGATCTCGCCAAAGAGACCCAGTACTTC,CASSRGLAGDLAKETQYF
TRBJ1-5,TRBD1,TRBV19,NA,TGTGCCAGTAGTATCTTCGAGACAGGGGGCTATCAGCCCCAGCATTTT,CASSIFETGGYQPQHF
TRBJ2-7,NA,TRBV29-1,NA,TGCAGCGTTTCCTCGGGGGTCGGCTACGAGCAGTACTTC,CSVSSGVGYEQYF
TRBJ1-2,NA,TRBV7-2,NA,TGTGCCAGCAGTCTCAGACAGCTTCTTTATGGCTACACCTTC,CASSLRQLLYGYTF
TRBJ2-3,TRBD2,TRBV19,NA,TGTGCCAGTAGTATAGTTTTCCAGCGGGAGCAGTATTTT,CASSIVFQREQYF
TRBJ2-7,NA,TRBV6-5,NA,TGTGCCAGGGAGACGGGAACCTACGAGCAGTACTTC,CARETGTYEQYF
TRBJ1-4,TRBD1,TRBV5-4,NA,TGTGCCAGCAGCCTGACAGGGGGCAATGAAAAACTGTTTTTT,CASSLTGGNEKLFF
TRBJ2-3,TRBD2,TRBV6-6,NA,TGTGCCAGCAGGGGACTAGCGGGACCGGCAGATACGCAGTATTTT,CASRGLAGPADTQYF
TRBJ2-3,TRBD2,TRBV5-4,NA,TGTGCCAGCAGCTTGGCCGGGGGGGCATCTGATACGCAGTATTTT,CASSLAGGASDTQYF
TRBJ2-7,TRBD1,TRBV5-1,NA,TGCGCCAGCAGCCCCCCGGGACAGGTATACGAGCAGTACTTC,CASSPPGQVYEQYF
TRBJ1-1,NA,TRBV18,once,TGTGCCAGCTCACCGGAGTTTAACACTGAAGCTTTCTTT,CASSPEFNTEAFF
TRBJ2-7,NA,TRBV5-1,NA,TGCGCCAGCAGCTTGGGTCCTACGAGCTCCTACGAGCAGTACTTC,CASSLGPTSSYEQYF
TRBJ1-3,TRBD1,TRBV18,NA,TGTGCCAGCTCACTGGGACAGGGAAACACCATATATTTT,CASSLGQGNTIYF
TRBJ2-1,NA,TRBV9,NA,TGTGCCAGCAGCACATCCGGGACACCGTACAATGAGCAGTTCTTC,CASSTSGTPYNEQFF
TRBJ1-5,NA,TRBV10-3,NA,TGTGCCATCAGTGATCATAGCAATCAGCCCCAGCATTTT,CAISDHSNQPQHF
TRBJ2-3,TRBD2,TRBV6-5,NA,TGTGCCAGCAATCCGGGGGGGAGGACAGATACGCAGTATTTT,CASNPGGRTDTQYF
TRBJ2-3,NA,TRBV7-2,NA,TGTGCCAGCAGCTTAGATCCGGGGGTTGGCGCAGATACGCAGTATTTT,CASSLDPGVGADTQYF
TRBJ2-1,TRBD1,TRBV5-4,NA,TGTGCCAGCAACTCAGGACAGGGCGGGAATGAGCAGTTCTTC,CASNSGQGGNEQFF
TRBJ2-7,TRBD1,TRBV6-1,NA,TGTGCCAGCAGTGAAAACAGGGGCCTCTTATACGAGCAGTACTTC,CASSENRGLLYEQYF
TRBJ2-7,TRBD1,TRBV28,NA,TGTGCCAGCACCAACCCCCGGGACAGCGTTCACCTGCAGTACTTC,CASTNPRDSVHLQYF
TRBJ2-5,NA,TRBV2,NA,TGTGCCAGCAGTGAAGCTACGAGAGAGACCCAGTACTTC,CASSEATRETQYF
TRBJ1-1,TRBD1,TRBV5-1,few,TGCGCCAGCAGCTTCGACGACAGGGGTGATAAGGCTTTCTTT,CASSFDDRGDKAFF
TRBJ2-2,NA,TRBV19,NA,TGTGCCAGTAGTGATAGTAGGAGGCCGAGGGCCGGGGAGCTGTTTTTT,CASSDSRRPRAGELFF
TRBJ1-3,NA,TRBV28,NA,TGTGCCAGCAGCAAGCCAGGGGCTCGAGTAGAAGGTAGCACCATATATTTT,CASSKPGARVEGSTIYF
TRBJ1-1,NA,TRBV5-1,NA,TGCGCCAGCAGCTTGGCCGGCGGGATCACTGAAGCTTTCTTT,CASSLAGGITEAFF
TRBJ1-3,NA,TRBV6-1,NA,TGTGCCAGCGCGTTGGGAAACACCATATATTTT,CASALGNTIYF
TRBJ2-1,NA,TRBV6-1,NA,TGTGCCAGCAGCGCCGGGACATACTCCTACAATGAGCAGTTCTTC,CASSAGTYSYNEQFF
TRBJ2-3,NA,TRBV19,NA,TGTGCCAGTAGTATTCAGGGCACAGATACGCAGTATTTT,CASSIQGTDTQYF
TRBJ1-5,NA,TRBV19,NA,TGTGCCAGTAGTATTTCGGGTTACAATCAGCCCCAGCATTTT,CASSISGYNQPQHF
TRBJ1-2,TRBD1,TRBV5-1,NA,TGCGCCAGCAGCTGGACGATGACAGGGAGTGACGGCTACACCTTC,CASSWTMTGSDGYTF
TRBJ2-2,NA,TRBV5-4,NA,TGTGCCAGCAGCTTGGATGCAGGGACCGGGGAGCTGTTTTTT,CASSLDAGTGELFF
TRBJ1-1,NA,TRBV5-4,NA,TGTGCCAGCAGCTTGGAGCTCCCAGGCACTGAAGCTTTCTTT,CASSLELPGTEAFF
TRBJ2-7,TRBD2,TRBV9,NA,TGTGCCAGCAGCCCGCTAGCGGGAGCCTACGAGCAGTACTTC,CASSPLAGAYEQYF
TRBJ1-3,NA,TRBV10-3,NA,TGTGCCATCAGTGACAGCGCCATTGGAAACACCATATATTTT,CAISDSAIGNTIYF
TRBJ1-1,NA,TRBV13,once,TGTGCCAGCAGCGGGTGGCAGGGGCCGATGAACACTGAAGCTTTCTTT,CASSGWQGPMNTEAFF
TRBJ1-1,NA,TRBV7-9,NA,TGTGCCGGCCGGCGGGGGGCCAACACTGAAGCTTTCTTT,CAGRRGANTEAFF
TRBJ2-7,TRBD1,TRBV6-1,NA,TGTGCCAGCAGGCAACAGGGGTCCTACGAGCAGTACTTC,CASRQQGSYEQYF
TRBJ1-3,NA,TRBV6-5,NA,TGTGCCAGCAGCCAGGACTCATACTCTGGAAACACCATATATTTT,CASSQDSYSGNTIYF
TRBJ1-6,NA,TRBV6-1,NA,TGTGCCAGCAGGGGAGAAGGTTATACACCCCTCCACTTT,CASRGEGYTPLHF
TRBJ2-5,TRBD2,TRBV28,NA,TGTGCCAGCGGGTCATCCGGGACTAGCGGGAGCTGGGAGACCCAGTACTTC,CASGSSGTSGSWETQYF
TRBJ1-1,NA,TRBV7-9,NA,TGTGCCAGCAGCTTAGTAGTGGTGAACACTGAAGCTTTCTTT,CASSLVVVNTEAFF
TRBJ2-3,TRBD2,TRBV7-3,NA,TGTGCCAGCAGCTTGGCTAGCGGGGGGTACACAGATACGCAGTATTTT,CASSLASGGYTDTQYF
TRBJ2-1,TRBD2,TRBV6-5,NA,TGTGCCAGCAGGACTAGCGGGACTTACAATGAGCAGTTCTTC,CASRTSGTYNEQFF
TRBJ1-2,NA,TRBV28,NA,TGTGCCAGCAGTTTACGGACAGCGATCTATGGCTACACCTTC,CASSLRTAIYGYTF
TRBJ1-4,NA,TRBV4-1,NA,TGCGCCAGCAGCCAAACCGCCCAGGGCGAAAAACTGTTTTTT,CASSQTAQGEKLFF
TRBJ2-3,TRBD2,TRBV5-1,NA,TGCGCCAGCAGCCGAGCGGGGGGCCGACAGTATTTT,CASSRAGGRQYF
TRBJ2-5,TRBD1,TRBV6-1,NA,TGTGCCAGCAGTTCACAGGGGAGAGGGGAGACCCAGTACTTC,CASSSQGRGETQYF
TRBJ2-5,TRBD1,TRBV5-1,NA,TGCGCCAGCAGACCTGAACAGGGGAGACAAGAGACCCAGTACTTC,CASRPEQGRQETQYF